This TCR beta chain was obtained from a study of T cells in Graves' hyperthyroidism and ophthalmopathy (dated by TCRdb to about 2019). In the study overall: Peripheral blood samples were taken at the time of initial diagnosis, prior to any treatment. To identify distinguishing TCR V-J signatures, a discovery cohort of 100 or so patients was used, comprising 43 with Graves' ophthalmopathy and around 60 with stable Graves' hyperthyroidism. Whether ophthalmopathy could be predicted prospectively was tested in an independent validation cohort made up of under 20 hyperthyroidism patients plus 17 patients who later progressed to ophthalmopathy. The 100 discovery patients were divided at random into training and test sets in a 7:3 ratio. In about six Graves' hyperthyroidism patients, the study also compared T-cell repertoires from thyroid tissue with T-cell repertoires from blood. Once sampling was done, hyperthyroidism patients were given methimazole at a starting dose of 30 mg daily, whereas ophthalmopathy patients were given high-dose intravenous methylprednisolone. TCR Vbeta CDR3 sequencing of 135 peripheral blood samples (roughly 43 ophthalmopathy, about 80 hyperthyroidism and roughly 17 progressor patients) is reported in the paper. Study-level results and caveats: In validation, the model predicted progression to ophthalmopathy with over 60% sensitivity and 72% to 85% specificity, a median of around 6.6 months before onset. A 13 V-J signature model separated ophthalmopathy from stable hyperthyroidism, with 87.88% sensitivity and roughly 81% specificity in cross-validation and 80%/75% in testing. Sample size was not statistically predetermined, and investigators were not blinded to group allocation. Most expanded thyroid clonotypes (frequency above 0.001) were also detected in blood, suggesting blood repertoires may reflect thyroid immune responses.

This clonotype was seen a handful of times. Its antigen is still unknown. Per-nucleotide qualities are absent, and no much larger clonotype sits a single base away. CDR1 and CDR2 were assigned from the germline V gene (reference sequence) as DFQATT and SNEGSKA. Taken from cysteine to phenylalanine, the CDR3 has 18 residues. Kept here is only the CDR3 DNA, which spans 54 bases and is read in frame from base 1. At the junction V is shortened by 1 base and J by 5 bases; bases outside the gene matches: 15. Amplification of TCR beta CDR3 regions was carried out from RNA transcripts. A first-round RT-PCR of the TCR CDR3 used the HTBI primer set with the Qiagen OneStep RT-PCR kit. Libraries were constructed in a second round of multiplex PCR, after which size selection and purification were performed. Paired-end sequencing of the libraries was performed with 100 bp reads on an Illumina HiSeq2000. Concerning the study's data processing: SOAPnuke was used to process the raw data, with reads discarded if the reads contained adapters or uncalled bases, had a mean Phred below 15, or lacked an exact constant-primer or identifier match. High-quality paired reads were merged with COPE v1.2.5, and unique nucleotide sequences were defined as clonotypes. MiTCR v1.1 was used to align the clonotypes against IMGT TRBV, TRBD and TRBJ reference segments. The analysis included only V-J combinations with a frequency above 0.0001, which together covered 99% to 99.2% of the repertoires. A TCS score was defined as the ratio of F50 (clonal expansion) to E x V (chaos), with BLOSUM62-based TCRdist applied between CDR3 peptides within each V-J. Welch's t-statistics and random forest reduced 500 to 650 V-J features to 10 to 15, which were used in a naive Bayes classifier (R e1071). The public reads were reanalyzed by TCRdb: fastp trimming at Q25, MiXCR alignment, in-frame beta chains only. Each record represents a unique CDR3 protein, reported with the most common genes and DNA among its rows. TCRdb's processing, not the authors', yielded these V and J calls. The sample table records over 150,000 distinct CDR3 sequences; around 16% of these occur just once. About 50% of the sample rests with the top ten.

Stable Graves' hyperthyroidism was defined as the absence of progression to ophthalmopathy over 18 months of follow-up. The hyperthyroidism patients were between 18 and 65 years old and newly diagnosed, with a disease duration of less than 2 months. Exclusion was applied to patients with uncontrolled infections, other autoimmune diseases, pregnancy or lactation. Diagnoses were based on clinical symptoms, serum thyroxine and TRAb, thyroid ultrasound and orbital computed tomography. PBMCs were separated from under 11 ml of fresh peripheral blood using Ficoll-Paque density gradient centrifugation. Trizol reagent was used to extract total RNA, and RNA quality was then checked on an Agilent 2100 Bioanalyzer.

The receptor comes from a woman aged 45-65 years with Graves' hyperthyroidism. In this chain, TRBV20-1 is recombined with TRBJ1-2; the junction holds 11 bases that match TRBD1. Sequencing was carried out using blood. CDR3 sequence: CSARVSDRGRGVRYGYTF. The nucleotides read TGCAGTGCTAGAGTGTCGGACAGGGGGCGCGGAGTACGGTATGGCTACACCTTC.